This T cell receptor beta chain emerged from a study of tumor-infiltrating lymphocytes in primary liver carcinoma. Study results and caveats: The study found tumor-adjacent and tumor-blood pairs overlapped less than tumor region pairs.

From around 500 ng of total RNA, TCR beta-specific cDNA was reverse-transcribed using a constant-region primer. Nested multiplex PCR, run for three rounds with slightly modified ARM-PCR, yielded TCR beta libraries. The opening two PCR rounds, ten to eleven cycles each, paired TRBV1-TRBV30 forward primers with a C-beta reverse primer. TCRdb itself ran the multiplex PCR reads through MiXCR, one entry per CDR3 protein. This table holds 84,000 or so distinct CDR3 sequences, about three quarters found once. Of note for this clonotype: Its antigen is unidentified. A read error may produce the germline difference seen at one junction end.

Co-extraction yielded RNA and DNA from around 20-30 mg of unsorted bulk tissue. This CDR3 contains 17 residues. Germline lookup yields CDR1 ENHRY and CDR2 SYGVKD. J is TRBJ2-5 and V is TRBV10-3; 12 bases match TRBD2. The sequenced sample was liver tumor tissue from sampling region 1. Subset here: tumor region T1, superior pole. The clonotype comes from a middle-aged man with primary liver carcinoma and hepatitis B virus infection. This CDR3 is CGISESSSGRELGTQYF. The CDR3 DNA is TGTGGCATCAGCGAGTCGTCTAGCGGGAGGGAGCTGGGGACCCAGTACTTC.